Shown below are 32 T cell receptor beta chains from a single sample sequenced in a study of regulatory T cells in long-lasting Graves disease. Through Arm-PCR of CDR3 regions and iRepertoire HTBI primers, TCR beta libraries were built. TCRdb reanalysed the multiplex PCR reads using MiXCR and keeps one entry per CDR3 protein. Counted here are about 430,000 distinct CDR3 sequences, approximately 15% occurring once; the ten biggest clones make up roughly 7.7%. Time point described: newly diagnosed GD, antithyroid drugs for less than 3 months. RNA isolated from PBMCs was used to make the TCR library. These sequences were also reported in another study, on T cells in Graves' hyperthyroidism and ophthalmopathy.

Sequenced here: peripheral blood mononuclear cells (PBMCs), sampled at new diagnosis, from a patient treated with antithyroid drugs. Every receptor here comes from a woman in her forties with Graves disease.

This clonotype was observed many times. This chain connects TRBV6-1 to TRBJ1-3; 7 bases agree with TRBD1. With 7 bases clipped from V and 8 bases from J, the junction kept 11 bases outside the gene matches. Per the germline V gene, CDR1 is MNHNS and CDR2 is SASEGT. The CDR3 runs to 14 residues. DNA of the CDR3: TGTGCCAGCACCGGCGGGGACAGTGAGTACACCATATATTTT. It specifies CASTGGDSEYTIYF.

This clonotype was seen at least ten times. The chain combines TRBV7-8 with TRBJ2-1, with TRBD2 matching 7 bases. The CDR3 runs to 15 residues. Germline V gives CDR1 SGHVS, CDR2 FQNEAQ. After removal of 1 base from V and 7 bases from J, the junction contained 7 bases not matched to a gene. The CDR3 spells CASSLVGRGENEQFF. The CDR3 DNA sequence: TGTGCCAGCAGCTTAGTGGGCCGGGGGGAAAATGAGCAGTTCTTC. Combining the CDR3 with reference TRBV7-8 and TRBJ2-1 gives the whole variable domain GAGVSQSPRYKVAKRGQDVALRCDPISGHVSLFWYQQALGQGPEFLTYFQNEAQLDKSGLPSDRFFAERPEGSVSTLKIQRTQQEDSAVYLCASSLVGRGENEQFFGPGTRLTVL.

The sample holds a few counts of this clonotype. The J gene is TRBJ2-1, the V gene TRBV19, with D unresolved. The germline V gene has CDR1 LNHDA and CDR2 SQIVND (reference sequence). The CDR3 is 13 amino acids. V lost 5 bases and J lost 9, with 14 bases in between. The CDR3 nucleotides read TGTGCCAGTAGTCCAACGAGGAACCGTGAGCAGTTCTTC. Its translation: CASSPTRNREQFF.

This chain uses TRBV2 with TRBJ2-5, with 13 bases fitting TRBD2. The CDR3 sequence is 14 residues long. V gave up 7 bases and J gave up 5 bases; unmatched junction bases: 4. In germline, CDR1 is SNHLY, CDR2 FYNNEI. This CDR3 is CASNPTSGRETQYF. For the CDR3, the DNA is TGTGCCAGCAACCCGACTAGCGGGAGGGAGACCCAGTACTTC.

Ten or more counts support this clonotype. The V call is TRBV20-1, the J call TRBJ2-1, with TRBD2 matching 9 bases. Germline lookup yields CDR1 DFQATT and CDR2 SNEGSKA (reference sequence). The CDR3 extends over 15 amino acids. Trimming removed 0 bases from V and 8 bases from J; junction bases left unmatched: 8. The CDR3, as DNA: TGCAGTGCTAGAGATGGGGCGGGAGGGCAGCATGAGCAGTTCTTC. Amino acid sequence: CSARDGAGGQHEQFF.

This clonotype was counted at least ten times. A read error may account for a junction end that differs from germline. This chain links TRBV2 with TRBJ1-1; D remains unclear. In germline, CDR1 is SNHLY, CDR2 FYNNEI. CDR3 length: 12 residues. CDR3 sequence reads: CASSGEGTEAFF. CDR3 sequence (DNA): TGCGCCAGCAGTGGGGAAGGCACTGAAGCTTTCTTT. The full variable domain, in which reference TRBV2 and TRBJ1-1 provide the parts outside the CDR3, is EPEVTQTPSHQVTQMGQEVILRCVPISNHLYFYWYRQILGQKVEFLVSFYNNEISEKSEIFDDQFSVERPDGSNFTLKIRSTKLEDSAMYFCASSGEGTEAFFGQGTRLTVV.

In its sample, this clonotype was seen a few times. The chain joins TRBV4-2 to TRBJ2-2, with 7 nucleotides matching TRBD2. V lost 2 bases to trimming and J lost 0 bases; unmatched junction nucleotides: 15. This CDR3 is 20 amino acids long. Germline V gene lookup returns CDR1 LGHNA and CDR2 YNFKEQ. The CDR3 reads CASSQPVSSGKTANTGELFF. The DNA for the CDR3 is TGTGCCAGCAGCCAACCGGTATCTAGCGGAAAAACCGCGAACACCGGGGAGCTGTTTTTT.

This clonotype was seen only a few times. CDR3 bases: TGCAGTGCTAGCCCAGAGATGAACACTGAAGCTTTCTTT. It specifies CSASPEMNTEAFF. V is TRBV20-1 and J is TRBJ1-1, with D unclear. V gave up 3 bases and J gave up 0 bases, with 8 bases separating them. The CDR3 is 13 residues long. Looked up from germline, CDR1 is DFQATT and CDR2 is SNEGSKA (reference sequence).

This rearrangement joins TRBV3-1 to TRBJ2-7, with D unclear. The CDR3 sequence is 16 residues long. CDR1 LGHDT and CDR2 YNNKEL come from the germline V gene (reference sequence). The V end lost 5 bases, the J end lost 0 bases, and 17 bases lay between the germline ends. CDR3 DNA sequence: TGTGCCAGCAGCTCAATCACGGCGGACGCCTCCTACGAGCAGTACTTC. Translating gives CASSSITADASYEQYF.

This sequence joins TRBV30 and TRBJ2-1; 11 bases match TRBD2. J was trimmed by 10 bases and V by 0 bases; bases with no gene match: 8. The CDR3 totals 15 residues. Germline lookup yields CDR1 GTSNPN and CDR2 SVGIG (reference sequence). The CDR3 sequence is CAWSVELAGDSEQFF. The CDR3 nucleotides are TGTGCCTGGAGTGTAGAACTAGCGGGAGATTCGGAGCAGTTCTTC.

This clonotype was detected a few times. The chain recombines TRBV5-6 with TRBJ2-7, with D possibly being TRBD1 (5 bases). CDR3 size: 15 residues. V was pared by 0 bases and J by 4 bases, with 14 bases between. From germline, CDR1 is SGHDT and CDR2 YYEEEE. CDR3 sequence reads: CASSLENRPRYEQYF. The DNA for the CDR3 is TGTGCCAGCAGCTTGGAAAACAGGCCCAGGTACGAGCAGTACTTC. Full variable domain (outside the CDR3, taken from reference TRBV5-6 and TRBJ2-7): DAGVTQSPTHLIKTRGQQVTLRCSPKSGHDTVSWYQQALGQGPQFIFQYYEEEERQRGNFPDRFSGHQFPNYSSELNVNALLLGDSALYLCASSLENRPRYEQYFGPGTRLTVT.

This clonotype was seen at least ten times. This chain joins TRBV18 and TRBJ2-1; D unresolved. The CDR3 has 17 amino acids. The germline V and J ends were trimmed by 0 bases and 0 bases, with 12 bases remaining between them. Germline lookup yields CDR1 KGHSH and CDR2 LQKENI. The CDR3 DNA is TGTGCCAGCTCACCACCGAACGCTTTGAGCTCCTACAATGAGCAGTTCTTC. Protein: CASSPPNALSSYNEQFF.

The chain couples TRBV12-3 or TRBV12-4 to TRBJ1-1, with 8 positions matching TRBD1. CDR3 length equals 14 residues. Trimming took 7 bases from V and 4 from J; bases not matched to a gene: 8. DNA of the CDR3: TGTGCCAGCATTTGGACAGGGACAGCCACTGAAGCTTTCTTT. Translation gives CASIWTGTATEAFF.

For this clonotype: A much larger clone differs by one base, so this may be a read error. This chain uses TRBV6-1 with TRBJ2-1; D unclear. Germline loops: CDR1 MNHNS, CDR2 SASEGT. This CDR3 region has 16 residues. Deletions cut 7 bases from V and 0 bases from J, with 16 bases between. The CDR3 protein is CASTERARSSYNEQFF. Written as DNA, the CDR3 is TGTGCCAGCACCGAACGGGCCAGGAGCTCCTACAATGAGCAGTTCTTC.

This clonotype was picked up many times. This chain joins TRBV29-1 and TRBJ2-3; TRBD2 matches 7 bases. Germline CDR1 SQVTM, CDR2 ANQGSEA. With 8 bases clipped from V and 4 bases from J, the junction kept 12 bases outside the gene matches. CDR3 length equals 14 residues. The CDR3 reads CSISGTNQPDTQYF. The CDR3 DNA sequence: TGCAGCATAAGCGGGACTAATCAGCCAGATACGCAGTATTTT.

This clonotype was detected many times. The chain is built from TRBV9 and TRBJ2-3, with 9 bases aligning to TRBD2. CDR3 length equals 15 residues. The germline V gene has CDR1 SGDLS and CDR2 YYNGEE. V shed 1 base and J 4 bases; nucleotides not matched to a gene: 4. CDR3 bases: TGTGCCAGCAGCGTACTAGCGGGACGTCCAGATACGCAGTATTTT. Its translation: CASSVLAGRPDTQYF.

This clonotype was counted between two and nine times. This chain connects TRBV7-9 to TRBJ2-7; 11 nucleotides align to TRBD2. The CDR3 totals 17 residues. The germline gives CDR1 SEHNR, CDR2 FQNEAQ (reference sequence). After removal of 5 bases from V and 1 base from J, the junction contained 10 bases not matched to a gene. The CDR3 DNA reads as TGTGCCAGCAGCCTTACTCAGGGACTAGCGGTATCCTACGAGCAGTACTTC. Translated, it gives CASSLTQGLAVSYEQYF.

This chain links TRBV20-1 with TRBJ2-5, with D unresolved. The CDR3 is 13 amino acids. V was cut by 3 bases and J by 2 bases, with 10 bases left in between. CDR1 and CDR2 from the germline V gene are DFQATT and SNEGSKA (reference sequence). The CDR3 loop reads CSASLAPQETQYF. In DNA, the CDR3 is TGCAGTGCTAGTCTCGCGCCACAAGAGACCCAGTACTTC.

This clonotype was counted ten times or more. The genes are TRBV12-3 or TRBV12-4 and TRBJ1-1; 8 nucleotides line up with TRBD1. CDR3 length: 17 residues. Trimming removed 6 bases from V and 1 base from J; junction bases left unmatched: 13. The CDR3 bases are TGTGCCAGCAGCCGCGGACAGGGCCGTACCACGAACACTGAAGCTTTCTTT. It translates to CASSRGQGRTTNTEAFF.

This clonotype was observed at least ten times. The rearrangement uses TRBV5-1 and TRBJ1-1; a weak D match, TRBD1 (5 bases). The CDR3 loop spans 14 amino acids. Trimming left V 0 bases short and J 1 base short, with 7 bases between. Germline-derived CDR1 and CDR2 are SGHRS and YFSETQ. The CDR3 DNA sequence: TGCGCCAGCAGCTTGGGAGGGACGAACACTGAAGCTTTCTTT. As protein: CASSLGGTNTEAFF.

This clonotype was recorded many times. The V gene is TRBV20-1, the J gene TRBJ2-1, with TRBD2 matching 10 bases. The germline gives CDR1 DFQATT, CDR2 SNEGSKA (reference sequence). The CDR3 is made up of 17 amino acids. J gave up 2 bases and V 0 bases, and 7 bases lay outside the gene matches. Here the CDR3 reads CSARDTLSGRPYNEQFF. As DNA, the CDR3 is TGCAGTGCTAGAGATACCCTTAGCGGGAGGCCCTACAATGAGCAGTTCTTC.

Concerning this clonotype: Compared with germline, one end of the junction differs, possibly owing to a read error. The gene calls are TRBV27 and TRBJ2-7; 9 positions agree with TRBD2. Germline CDR1 MNHEY, CDR2 SMNVEV (reference sequence). This CDR3 comprises 13 residues. The CDR3 spells CAGSLAGAYEQYF. CDR3 coding DNA: TGTGCCGGCAGTTTAGCGGGAGCCTACGAGCAGTACTTC.

The chain links TRBV5-6 to TRBJ2-1; D is uncertain. This CDR3 region has 14 residues. The germline V gene has CDR1 SGHDT and CDR2 YYEEEE. V shed 4 bases and J shed 9 bases, with 17 bases lying between them. DNA of the CDR3: TGTGCCAGCAGCGCAGGACCCCCTTCGGGTGAGCAGTTCTTC. It encodes CASSAGPPSGEQFF. Variable domain in full (rest from reference TRBV5-6 and TRBJ2-1): DAGVTQSPTHLIKTRGQQVTLRCSPKSGHDTVSWYQQALGQGPQFIFQYYEEEERQRGNFPDRFSGHQFPNYSSELNVNALLLGDSALYLCASSAGPPSGEQFFGPGTRLTVL.

This clonotype was counted once. It may be a read error: a sequence one base away is much more abundant. The gene calls are TRBV19 and TRBJ1-2; D remains unclear. This CDR3 has 16 residues. Per germline, CDR1 LNHDA and CDR2 SQIVND (reference sequence). The CDR3 reads CASGIGNPGQNYGYTF. The CDR3 nucleotides are TGTGCCAGTGGTATCGGAAACCCGGGTCAGAACTATGGCTACACCTTC.

A note on this clonotype: A much more abundant neighbour one base away suggests this may be a read error. The V gene is TRBV7-2, the J gene TRBJ2-3; D is unresolved. The germline V gene encodes CDR1 SGHTA and CDR2 FQGNSA. This CDR3 has 13 residues. CDR3 sequence reads: CASSLRNADSQYF. DNA for the CDR3: TGTGCCAGCAGCTTAAGAAACGCAGATTCGCAGTATTTT.

This clonotype was picked up many times. This chain uses TRBV27 with TRBJ2-1; D remains ambiguous. V was shortened by 5 bases and J by 10 bases, with 12 bases between the two germline ends. The CDR3 loop spans 12 amino acids. Germline V lookup: CDR1 MNHEY, CDR2 SMNVEV (reference sequence). The chain's CDR3 is CASSPPGPEQFF. CDR3 nucleotide sequence: TGTGCCAGCAGTCCCCCTGGGCCCGAGCAGTTCTTC.

Only a few counts were recorded for this clonotype. The chain uses TRBV29-1 and TRBJ2-7, with 11 bases identical to TRBD1. Germline V gives CDR1 SQVTM, CDR2 ANQGSEA. V shed 6 bases and J 5 bases; nucleotides not matched to a gene: 0. The CDR3 has 11 amino acids. This CDR3 reads CSVGQGDEQYF. As DNA, the CDR3 is TGCAGCGTGGGACAGGGGGACGAGCAGTACTTC.

This clonotype was counted ten times or more. V gene TRBV2 combines with J gene TRBJ2-3, with D tentatively TRBD1 (5 bases). V lost 8 bases to trimming and J lost 0 bases, with 12 bases between them. CDR1 and CDR2 (germline): SNHLY, FYNNEI. The CDR3 spans 14 residues. CDR3 in DNA: TGTGCCAGCCGACAGTCTCCTAGCACAGATACGCAGTATTTT. Translated, it gives CASRQSPSTDTQYF.

This clonotype was counted ten times or more. This rearrangement joins TRBV15 to TRBJ2-1; 9 bases are shared with TRBD2. CDR1 and CDR2 (germline): LNHNV, YYDKDF (reference sequence). The CDR3 runs to 17 residues. V lost 0 bases and J lost 4; bases outside the gene matches: 7. The CDR3 DNA follows: TGTGCCACCAGCAGAGATCGTCTAGCGGGACCGTACAATGAGCAGTTCTTC. Protein: CATSRDRLAGPYNEQFF.

The sample holds many counts of this clonotype. This chain links TRBV2 with TRBJ1-4; D may be TRBD1 (6 bases). The CDR3 covers 15 residues. V lost 0 bases, J lost 7 bases, and 12 bases lay in between. CDR1 is SNHLY, CDR2 FYNNEI, per germline. The CDR3 DNA reads as TGTGCCAGCAGTGAAGCCGGGACAAAGGGTGAAAAACTGTTTTTT. This gives the protein CASSEAGTKGEKLFF.

At least ten counts were recorded for this clonotype. V is TRBV9 and J is TRBJ2-1; 12 bases line up with TRBD2. Germline CDR1 and CDR2: SGDLS and YYNGEE. Trimming at V came to 2 bases and at J to 8 bases, leaving 8 bases not matched to a gene. This CDR3 has 16 residues. CDR3 sequence: CASSVEGLAGLDEQFF. The CDR3 DNA sequence: TGTGCCAGCAGCGTGGAGGGACTAGCGGGCTTAGATGAGCAGTTCTTC.

The table lists this clonotype with many counts. The chain links TRBV12-3 or TRBV12-4 to TRBJ2-2; D is uncertain. This CDR3 contains 12 residues. V gave up 7 bases and J gave up 3 bases, with 6 bases separating them. The CDR3 coding sequence is TGTGCCAGCATTACCTACACCGGGGAGCTGTTTTTT. As protein: CASITYTGELFF.